This TCR beta chain is from a study of CXCR3-negative and CXCR3-positive naive CD8 T cells. Study results and limitations: CXCR3-positive naive cells had TRB CDR3s that were more hydrophobic than CXCR3-negative naive cells had.

About this clonotype itself: No antigen is known for it.

The CDR3 covers 15 residues. CDR1 SGHDN and CDR2 FVKESK come from the germline V gene. The TRB libraries of cDNA were built by UMI-labeled 5' RACE. Each CDR3 protein gets one entry in TCRdb, which reprocessed the 5' RACE reads and gives no DNA. Its listing shows more than 80,000 distinct CDR3 sequences. The receptor's source is a human donor in good health. Some clones in this sample may be carry-over from other donors' samples. The chain carries TRBV14 and TRBJ2-7; TCRdb reports TRBD1, a call that lacks DNA to check it against. The sequencing input was naive CXCR3+ CD8+ T cells from blood. Subset here: CD45RO-CCR7+CD27+CD95- naive CD8+ T cells expressing CXCR3 (TNR3+). The CDR3 here is CASSQLAGVVYEQYF.